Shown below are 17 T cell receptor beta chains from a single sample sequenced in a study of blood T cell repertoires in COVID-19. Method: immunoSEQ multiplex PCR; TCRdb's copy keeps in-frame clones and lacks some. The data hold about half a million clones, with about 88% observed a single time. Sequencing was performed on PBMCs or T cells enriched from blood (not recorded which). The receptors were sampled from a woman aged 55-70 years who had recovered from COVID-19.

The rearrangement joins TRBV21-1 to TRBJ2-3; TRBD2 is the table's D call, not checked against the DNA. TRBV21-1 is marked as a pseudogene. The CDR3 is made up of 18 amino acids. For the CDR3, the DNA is TGTGCCAGCCGCGAAATGTTAGCGGACTCCCAGCCCGCAGATACGCAGTATTTT. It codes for CASREMLADSQPADTQYF.

The DNA of the CDR3 is TGTGCCAGCACGGGAGAGGGTAATTCACCCCTCCACTTT. Translating it yields CASTGEGNSPLHF. The genes are TRBV2 and TRBJ1-6; D ambiguous. Germline V gene sequence: CDR1 SNHLY, CDR2 FYNNEI. The CDR3 contains 13 residues. The V end lost 7 bases, the J end lost 6 bases, and 10 bases lay between the germline ends.

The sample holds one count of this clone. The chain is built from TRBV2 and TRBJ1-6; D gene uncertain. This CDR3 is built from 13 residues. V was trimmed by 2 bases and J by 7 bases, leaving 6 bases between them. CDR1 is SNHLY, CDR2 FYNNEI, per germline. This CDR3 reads CASSEYGNSPLHF. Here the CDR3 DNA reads TGTGCCAGCAGTGAATACGGGAATTCACCCCTCCACTTT.

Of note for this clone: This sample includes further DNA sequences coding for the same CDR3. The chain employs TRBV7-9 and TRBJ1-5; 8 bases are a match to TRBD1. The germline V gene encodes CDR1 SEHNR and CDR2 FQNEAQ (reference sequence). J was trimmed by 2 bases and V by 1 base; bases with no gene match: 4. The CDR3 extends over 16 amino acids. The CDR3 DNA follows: TGTGCCAGCAGCTTAGGGCAGGGGGCCGGCAATCAGCCCCAGCATTTT. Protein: CASSLGQGAGNQPQHF.

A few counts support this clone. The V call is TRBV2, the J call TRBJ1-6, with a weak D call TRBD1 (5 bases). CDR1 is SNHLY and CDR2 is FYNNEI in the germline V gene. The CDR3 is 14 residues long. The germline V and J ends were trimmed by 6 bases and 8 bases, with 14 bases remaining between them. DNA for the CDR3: TGTGCCAGCAGCGCCAGGGACTTAGATTCACCCCTCCACTTT. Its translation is CASSARDLDSPLHF.

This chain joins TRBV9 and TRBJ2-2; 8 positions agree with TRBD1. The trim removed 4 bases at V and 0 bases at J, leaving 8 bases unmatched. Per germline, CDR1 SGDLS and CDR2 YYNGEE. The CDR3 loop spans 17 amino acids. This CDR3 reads CASSNPRDRTNTGELFF. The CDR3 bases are TGTGCCAGCAGCAATCCACGGGACAGGACGAACACCGGGGAGCTGTTTTTT.

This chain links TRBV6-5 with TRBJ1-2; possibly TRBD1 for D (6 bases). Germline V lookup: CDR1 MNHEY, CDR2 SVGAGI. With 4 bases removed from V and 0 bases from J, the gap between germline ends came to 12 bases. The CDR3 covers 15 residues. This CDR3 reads CASSLTGPANYGYTF. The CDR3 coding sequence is TGTGCCAGCAGTTTAACAGGGCCAGCTAACTATGGCTACACCTTC.

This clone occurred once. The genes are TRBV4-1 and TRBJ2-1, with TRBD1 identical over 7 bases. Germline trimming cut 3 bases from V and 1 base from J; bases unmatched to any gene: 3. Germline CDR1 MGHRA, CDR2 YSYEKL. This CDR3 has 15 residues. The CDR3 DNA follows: TGCGCCAGCAGCCATGACAGGGTATCCTACAATGAGCAGTTCTTC. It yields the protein CASSHDRVSYNEQFF.

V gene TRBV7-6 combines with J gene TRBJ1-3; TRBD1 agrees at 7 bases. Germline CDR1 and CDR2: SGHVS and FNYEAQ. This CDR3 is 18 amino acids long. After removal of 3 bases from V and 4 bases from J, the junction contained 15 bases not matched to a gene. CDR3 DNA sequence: TGTGCCAGCAGCTTGAGTGGCCTGACAGGGTCTTCGGGAAACACCATATATTTT. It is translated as CASSLSGLTGSSGNTIYF.

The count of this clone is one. The CDR3 DNA is TGTGCCAGCAGCTTAGAGGCAGGGCTTGATGAAAAACTGTTTTTT. Protein sequence: CASSLEAGLDEKLFF. The chain combines TRBV11-3 with TRBJ1-4; the D gene is possibly TRBD1 (5 bases). V lost 0 bases to trimming and J lost 6 bases, with 11 bases between them. Germline assignment: CDR1 SGHNT and CDR2 YENEEA. The CDR3 is 15 amino acids.

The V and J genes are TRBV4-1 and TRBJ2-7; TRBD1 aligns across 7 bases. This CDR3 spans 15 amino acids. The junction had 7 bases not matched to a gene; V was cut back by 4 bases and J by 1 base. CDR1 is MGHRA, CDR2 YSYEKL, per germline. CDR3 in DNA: TGCGCCAGCAGCCGAGTACGGGACAGTTCCTACGAGCAGTACTTC. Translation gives CASSRVRDSSYEQYF.

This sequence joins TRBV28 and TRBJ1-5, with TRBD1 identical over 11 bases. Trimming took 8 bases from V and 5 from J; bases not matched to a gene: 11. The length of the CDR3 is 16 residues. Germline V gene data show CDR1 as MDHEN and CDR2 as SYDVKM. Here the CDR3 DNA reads TGTGCCAGCGGACTCCTAGGGGGACAGGGGGATCAGCCCCAGCATTTT. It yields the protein CASGLLGGQGDQPQHF.

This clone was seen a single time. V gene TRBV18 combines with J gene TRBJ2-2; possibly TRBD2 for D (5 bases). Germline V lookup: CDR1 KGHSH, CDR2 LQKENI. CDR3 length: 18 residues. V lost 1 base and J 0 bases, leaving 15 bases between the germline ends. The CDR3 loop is CASSPQSWRISNTGELFF. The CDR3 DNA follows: TGTGCCAGCTCACCACAATCTTGGAGGATCTCGAACACCGGGGAGCTGTTTTTT.

CDR3 sequence: CASSPTGERGTEAFF. CDR3 in DNA: TGTGCCAGCAGCCCGACAGGGGAAAGAGGCACTGAAGCTTTCTTT. V usage is TRBV13 and J usage is TRBJ1-1, with 8 bases aligning to TRBD1. The CDR3 is 15 amino acids. Germline lookup yields CDR1 PRHDT and CDR2 FYEKMQ (reference sequence). With V trimmed by 5 bases and J by 4 bases, 9 bases remained unmatched.

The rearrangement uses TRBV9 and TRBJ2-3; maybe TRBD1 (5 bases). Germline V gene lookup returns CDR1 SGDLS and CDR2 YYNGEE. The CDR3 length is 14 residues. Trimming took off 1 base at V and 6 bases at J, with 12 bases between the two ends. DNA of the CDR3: TGTGCCAGCAGCGTACAGGGTTGGGCGGATACGCAGTATTTT. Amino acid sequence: CASSVQGWADTQYF.

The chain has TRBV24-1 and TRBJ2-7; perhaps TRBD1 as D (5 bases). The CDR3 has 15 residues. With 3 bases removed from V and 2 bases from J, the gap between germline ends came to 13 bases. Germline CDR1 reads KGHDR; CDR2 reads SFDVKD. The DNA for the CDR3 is TGTGCCACCAGTGATCCAGGACAAACAACCTACGAGCAGTACGTC. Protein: CATSDPGQTTYEQYV.

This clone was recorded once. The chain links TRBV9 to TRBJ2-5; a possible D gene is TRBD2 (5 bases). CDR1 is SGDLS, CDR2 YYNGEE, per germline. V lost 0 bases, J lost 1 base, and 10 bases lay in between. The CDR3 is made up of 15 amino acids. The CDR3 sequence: CASSVGSEGQETQYF. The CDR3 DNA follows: TGTGCCAGCAGCGTAGGGTCTGAGGGCCAAGAGACCCAGTACTTC. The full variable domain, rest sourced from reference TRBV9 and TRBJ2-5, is DSGVTQTPKHLITATGQRVTLRCSPRSGDLSVYWYQQSLDQGLQFLIQYYNGEERAKGNILERFSAQQFPDLHSELNLSSLELGDSALYFCASSVGSEGQETQYFGPGTRLLVL.